The 29 T cell receptor beta chains listed next were all sequenced from one sample in a study of cytomegalovirus exposure and HLA in healthy donors. With 60 Vbeta and 13 Jbeta primers, the PCR was carried out. Profiling relied on immunoSEQ multiplex PCR, and the TCRdb table lists in-frame clones only, not all of them. The sample includes around 100,000 clones. Sequenced material: PBMCs. These TCRs come from a man aged 30-40 years in good health and CMV-seronegative.

The CDR3 reads CASSIPRTGESYGYTF. The CDR3 DNA is TGTGCCAGCAGCATACCCCGGACAGGGGAGAGCTATGGCTACACCTTC. The genes are TRBV11-2 and TRBJ1-2; TRBD1 aligns across 9 bases. CDR1 SGHAT and CDR2 FQNNGV come from the germline V gene. The length of the CDR3 is 16 residues. V was pared by 5 bases and J by 4 bases, with 11 bases of the junction left unmatched.

This chain uses TRBV29-1 with TRBJ1-5, with 10 bases that match TRBD1. This CDR3 contains 14 residues. Losses at the gene ends were 4 bases for V and 2 bases for J; bases not matched to a gene: 2. Germline CDR1 reads SQVTM; CDR2 reads ANQGSEA. CDR3: CSVGGTGGNQPQHF. CDR3 in DNA: TGCAGCGTTGGAGGGACAGGGGGCAATCAGCCCCAGCATTTT. Full variable domain (rest looked up from reference TRBV29-1 and TRBJ1-5): SAVISQKPSRDICQRGTSLTIQCQVDSQVTMMFWYRQQPGQSLTLIATANQGSEATYESGFVIDKFPISRPNLTFSTLTVSNMSPEDSSIYLCSVGGTGGNQPQHFGDGTRLSIL.

The chain uses TRBV2 and TRBJ2-3; TRBD1 aligns across 8 bases. J gave up 6 bases and V 8 bases, and 7 bases lay outside the gene matches. Germline CDR1 and CDR2: SNHLY and FYNNEI. The CDR3 spans 13 residues. Here the CDR3 reads CASEGTGADTQYF. The CDR3 nucleotides are TGTGCCAGCGAGGGGACAGGAGCCGATACGCAGTATTTT.

The gene calls are TRBV5-1 and TRBJ2-7; weak D call: TRBD2 (5 bases). CDR1 and CDR2 from the germline V gene are SGHRS and YFSETQ. The CDR3 sequence is 15 residues long. V shed 0 bases and J shed 2 bases, with 12 bases lying between them. The CDR3 DNA reads as TGCGCCAGCAGCTTGGGACGGACCGGGACCTACGAGCAGTACTTC. It encodes CASSLGRTGTYEQYF. Looking up the rest from reference TRBV5-1 and TRBJ2-7 gives the full variable domain: KAGVTQTPRYLIKTRGQQVTLSCSPISGHRSVSWYQQTPGQGLQFLFEYFSETQRNKGNFPGRFSGRQFSNSRSEMNVSTLELGDSALYLCASSLGRTGTYEQYFGPGTRLTVT.

This chain connects TRBV21-1 to TRBJ2-1; the table's D call, TRBD1, was not checked against the DNA. TRBV21-1 is a known pseudogene. The CDR3 runs 19 residues. The CDR3 is CASSKEKDIEKGHFNEQFF. Written as DNA, the CDR3 is TGTGCCAGCAGCAAAGAAAAAGACATCGAAAAGGGACACTTCAATGAGCAGTTCTTC.

The chain combines TRBV7-3 with TRBJ2-2; a weak D match, TRBD2 (7 bases). Germline V gives CDR1 SGHTA, CDR2 FQGTGA. V was trimmed by 1 base and J by 6 bases, leaving 9 bases between them. The CDR3 is made up of 14 amino acids. CDR3: CASSLRGGPGELFF. The CDR3 nucleotides read TGTGCCAGCAGCTTAAGGGGGGGCCCCGGGGAGCTGTTTTTT.

The J gene is TRBJ2-7, the V gene TRBV5-4, with no clear D. V was pared by 1 base and J by 7 bases, with 12 bases between. CDR1 is SGHNT and CDR2 is YYREEE in the germline V gene (reference sequence). There are 13 residues in the CDR3. The CDR3, as DNA: TGTGCCAGCAGCTTGTTTAGCCCTTCGGAGCAGTACTTC. Protein sequence: CASSLFSPSEQYF.

The chain has TRBV7-2 and TRBJ2-3, with D maybe TRBD2 (5 bases). The V and J ends lost 5 bases and 6 bases respectively, with 12 bases between them. The CDR3 has 13 residues. The V gene's germline CDR1 is SGHTA and CDR2 FQGNSA. Here the CDR3 reads CASSTERRDTQYF. In DNA form, the CDR3 reads TGTGCCAGCAGCACAGAGCGGCGCGATACGCAGTATTTT.

The chain is built from TRBV5-4 and TRBJ1-2, with unresolved D. This CDR3 has 15 amino acids. CDR1 is SGHNT and CDR2 is YYREEE in the germline V gene (reference sequence). V was clipped by 3 bases and J by 8 bases, with 20 bases between them. CDR3 bases: TGTGCCAGCAGCTCGAGTGATACCGCCCTACAGGGCTACACCTTC. Translation gives CASSSSDTALQGYTF.

V is TRBV7-9 and J is TRBJ1-1, with D unresolved. V was cut by 2 bases and J by 4 bases, with 11 bases left in between. This CDR3 region has 14 residues. CDR1 and CDR2 from the germline V gene are SEHNR and FQNEAQ (reference sequence). CDR3 sequence (DNA): TGTGCCAGCAGCTTATTTCGGGAGGGCACTGAAGCTTTCTTT. Translation gives CASSLFREGTEAFF. The whole variable domain, remainder taken from reference TRBV7-9 and TRBJ1-1, is DTGVSQNPRHKITKRGQNVTFRCDPISEHNRLYWYRQTLGQGPEFLTYFQNEAQLEKSRLLSDRFSAERPKGSFSTLEIQRTEQGDSAMYLCASSLFREGTEAFFGQGTRLTVV.

V gene TRBV30 combines with J gene TRBJ2-5; D is ambiguous. Trimming removed 1 base at V and 1 base at J, with 7 bases between. Germline V CDR1 and CDR2: GTSNPN, SVGIG (reference sequence). The CDR3 length is 13 residues. CDR3 coding DNA: TGTGCCTGGAGTGGCGTTTCCCAAGAGACCCAGTACTTC. Encoded protein: CAWSGVSQETQYF.

The V and J genes are TRBV19 and TRBJ1-1; D perhaps matches TRBD1 (6 bases). Germline V lookup: CDR1 LNHDA, CDR2 SQIVND (reference sequence). Trimming pared 5 bases from V and 10 bases from J, leaving 14 bases between. This CDR3 region has 12 residues. The CDR3 reads CASSARGALAFF. In DNA form, the CDR3 reads TGTGCCAGTAGTGCTCGGGGGGCTCTAGCTTTCTTT.

The genes are TRBV14 and TRBJ2-1, with 11 bases that match TRBD2. This CDR3 has 18 amino acids. J lost 2 bases, V lost 2 bases, and 8 bases had no gene match. Germline values: CDR1 SGHDN, CDR2 FVKESK. Written as DNA, the CDR3 is TGTGCCAGCAGCCAACGAACTAGCGGGGGCCCGACCTACAATGAGCAGTTCTTC. Residues: CASSQRTSGGPTYNEQFF.

The chain combines TRBV7-9 with TRBJ2-3, with 11 bases matching TRBD2. The junction had 13 bases not matched to a gene; V was cut back by 5 bases and J by 3 bases. The germline CDR1 and CDR2 sequences are SEHNR and FQNEAQ (reference sequence). The CDR3 is 18 residues long. In DNA, the CDR3 is TGTGCCAGCAGCCTCGCTGGCGGGACTAGCGGTTTAACAGATACGCAGTATTTT. Amino acid sequence: CASSLAGGTSGLTDTQYF.

The chain couples TRBV9 to TRBJ2-7; possibly TRBD2 for D (5 bases). Germline loops: CDR1 SGDLS, CDR2 YYNGEE. V was shortened by 0 bases and J by 0 bases, with 7 bases between the two germline ends. The CDR3 covers 14 residues. The CDR3 DNA is TGTGCCAGCAGCGTAGATCTAGCCTCCTACGAGCAGTACTTC. Its translation is CASSVDLASYEQYF.

V and J are TRBV5-1 and TRBJ2-3; a weak D match, TRBD1 (6 bases). In germline, CDR1 is SGHRS, CDR2 YFSETQ. Trimming shortened V by 0 bases and J by 4 bases, and 12 bases separated the two germline ends. The CDR3 consists of 15 residues. Written as DNA, the CDR3 is TGCGCCAGCAGCTTGGTCGCAGGGGAGCCAGATACGCAGTATTTT. Protein sequence: CASSLVAGEPDTQYF. Complete variable domain (other parts from reference TRBV5-1 and TRBJ2-3): KAGVTQTPRYLIKTRGQQVTLSCSPISGHRSVSWYQQTPGQGLQFLFEYFSETQRNKGNFPGRFSGRQFSNSRSEMNVSTLELGDSALYLCASSLVAGEPDTQYFGPGTRLTVL.

The chain combines TRBV7-2 with TRBJ1-2; 7 nucleotides align to TRBD1. Germline CDR1 is SGHTA and CDR2 is FQGNSA. The CDR3 consists of 12 residues. V dropped 5 bases and J dropped 7; count of bases not matched to a gene: 4. This CDR3 is CASSLRGTGYTF. CDR3 sequence (DNA): TGTGCCAGCAGCCTCAGGGGGACTGGCTACACCTTC.

V usage is TRBV11-3 and J usage is TRBJ2-7; TRBD1 agrees at 9 bases. Germline lookup yields CDR1 SGHNT and CDR2 YENEEA. This CDR3 is 14 amino acids long. V trimming: 5 bases; J trimming: 2 bases; junction bases outside the gene matches: 4. CDR3: CASSPRDRAYEQYF. CDR3 nucleotide sequence: TGTGCCAGCAGCCCTCGGGACAGGGCCTACGAGCAGTACTTC.

The J gene is TRBJ1-3, the V gene TRBV11-3; D gene ambiguous. CDR3 length: 16 amino acids. Trimming stripped 0 bases from V and 2 bases from J, with 11 bases between. From germline, CDR1 is SGHNT and CDR2 YENEEA. The CDR3 here is CASSLDGGNAGNTIYF. CDR3 nucleotide sequence: TGTGCCAGCAGCTTAGATGGAGGGAATGCTGGAAACACCATATATTTT.

This sequence joins TRBV4-1 and TRBJ2-7, with TRBD1 as a possible D gene (6 bases). The CDR3 spans 14 residues. The V end lost 0 bases, the J end lost 4 bases, and 10 bases lay between the germline ends. Germline values: CDR1 MGHRA, CDR2 YSYEKL. The DNA of the CDR3 is TGCGCCAGCAGCCAAGATAACAGGGATTACGAGCAGTACTTC. Translated, it gives CASSQDNRDYEQYF.

The chain links TRBV11-2 to TRBJ1-2, with D uncertain. The V gene's germline CDR1 is SGHAT and CDR2 FQNNGV. CDR3 length: 13 amino acids. Trimming removed 7 bases from V and 2 bases from J, with 11 bases in between. The CDR3 is CASNNWENYGYTF. CDR3 sequence (DNA): TGTGCCAGCAACAACTGGGAGAACTATGGCTACACCTTC.

This rearrangement joins TRBV5-4 to TRBJ1-2; D remains ambiguous. CDR1 SGHNT and CDR2 YYREEE come from the germline V gene (reference sequence). V lost 3 bases to trimming and J lost 3 bases, with 15 bases between them. This CDR3 is 15 amino acids long. The CDR3: CASSSAGREYYGYTF. The CDR3 DNA reads as TGTGCCAGCAGCTCCGCCGGTCGAGAATACTATGGCTACACCTTC.

The rearrangement links TRBV18 to TRBJ1-1; TRBD1 is a possible D gene (6 bases). The CDR3 is 14 amino acids. With 3 bases removed from V and 3 bases from J, the gap between germline ends came to 11 bases. Germline lookup yields CDR1 KGHSH and CDR2 LQKENI. The CDR3 sequence: CASSPGATYTEAFF. The CDR3 DNA follows: TGTGCCAGCTCACCGGGGGCCACTTACACTGAAGCTTTCTTT.

With regard to this clone: The conserved phenylalanine or tryptophan normally closing the CDR3 is absent here, so this likely arose from a read error. The chain employs TRBV19 and TRBJ1-2; unclear D gene. Per germline, CDR1 LNHDA and CDR2 SQIVND (reference sequence). The CDR3 runs 14 residues. V gave up 0 bases and J gave up 1 base, with 6 bases separating them. The CDR3 coding sequence is TGTGCCAGTAGTATAGATCCGGGTAACTATGGCTACACCCTC. Translated, it gives CASSIDPGNYGYTL.

This sequence joins TRBV6-5 and TRBJ2-5; D is possibly TRBD1 (6 bases). Matching the DNA end better, TRBJ2-7 makes the J call doubtful. Germline CDR1 and CDR2: MNHEY and SVGAGI. The CDR3 sequence is 14 residues long. The DNA for the CDR3 is TGTGCCAGCAGACCACAGGGAACTTCCTACGAGCAGTACTTC. This translates into CASRPQGTSYEQYF.

This rearrangement joins TRBV18 to TRBJ1-2, with TRBD1 matching 11 bases. Germline assignment: CDR1 KGHSH and CDR2 LQKENI. V shed 6 bases, J shed 2 bases, and the junction held 2 bases outside the gene matches. The CDR3 length is 14 residues. The CDR3 DNA is TGTGCCAGCTCGCGGACAGGGGGCAACTATGGCTACACCTTC. Protein: CASSRTGGNYGYTF.

The chain recombines TRBV19 with TRBJ2-4; the match to TRBD1 covers 7 bases. The CDR3 sequence is 15 residues long. V lost 0 bases, J lost 7 bases, and 6 bases stayed unmatched. Germline V gene sequence: CDR1 LNHDA, CDR2 SQIVND (reference sequence). CDR3 coding DNA: TGTGCCAGTAGTATAGATTCGACAGGGAAGAACATTCAGTACTTC. Translated: CASSIDSTGKNIQYF. The whole variable domain, remainder taken from reference TRBV19 and TRBJ2-4, is DGGITQSPKYLFRKEGQNVTLSCEQNLNHDAMYWYRQDPGQGLRLIYYSQIVNDFQKGDIAEGYSVSREKKESFPLTVTSAQKNPTAFYLCASSIDSTGKNIQYFGAGTRLSVL.

The genes are TRBV7-9 and TRBJ2-7, with D tentatively TRBD1 (5 bases). Germline CDR1 is SEHNR and CDR2 is FQNEAQ (reference sequence). Trimming took 5 bases from V and 6 from J, leaving 14 bases between them. The length of the CDR3 is 13 residues. The CDR3 DNA sequence: TGTGCCAGCAGCCTCCTGCGTCAGGGCGAGCAGTACTTC. It yields the protein CASSLLRQGEQYF.

J is TRBJ1-1 and V is TRBV6-1; D remains ambiguous. CDR1 and CDR2 from the germline V gene are MNHNS and SASEGT. Trimming took 5 bases from V and 0 from J, leaving 10 bases between them. There are 14 residues in the CDR3. Here the CDR3 reads CASSSREMNTEAFF. The CDR3 DNA sequence: TGTGCCAGCAGTTCCCGGGAGATGAACACTGAAGCTTTCTTT.